The 22 T cell receptor beta chains given below trace back to one sample, sequenced in a study of T-cell reconstitution after alpha-beta-depleted transplantation in children (TCRdb year 2016). The library was prepared using PCR. The run used an Illumina HiSeq 2500. TCR library preparation used molecular barcoding, with unique molecular identifiers applied to normalize quantification of the TCRbeta repertoire. Using fastp trimming at Q25 and MiXCR clonotype assembly, TCRdb reanalyzed the public sequencing data and kept in-frame beta chains. When rows share a CDR3 protein, they turn into one entry using the most common DNA and genes. Here the sample has approximately 590,000 distinct CDR3 sequences; over 9.5% occur a single time. The ten largest account for approximately 4.1% of the sample. The sample consisted of PBMCs from the stem cell graft donor, taken from the stem cell graft. The receptors were gathered from a human donor who donated a stem cell graft to a child with acute myeloid leukemia.

This clonotype turned up a few times. V gene TRBV10-3 combines with J gene TRBJ2-3; 7 positions agree with TRBD2. CDR1 ENHRY and CDR2 SYGVKD come from the germline V gene. After removal of 4 bases from V and 0 bases from J, the junction contained 4 bases not matched to a gene. CDR3 length: 15 residues. CDR3 sequence reads: CAISVGGGSTDTQYF. CDR3 nucleotides: TGTGCCATCAGTGTAGGCGGGGGTAGCACAGATACGCAGTATTTT.

The V gene is TRBV20-1, the J gene TRBJ2-3; perhaps TRBD2 as D (6 bases). The CDR3 loop spans 17 amino acids. Trimming stripped 0 bases from V and 4 bases from J, with 20 bases between. Germline CDR1 is DFQATT and CDR2 is SNEGSKA (reference sequence). The CDR3 loop reads CSARDRVKAGGADTQYF. The CDR3 region has the DNA TGCAGTGCTAGAGATCGGGTAAAAGCTGGAGGGGCAGATACGCAGTATTTT.

This clonotype was seen many times. J is TRBJ2-7 and V is TRBV29-1; 8 nucleotides align to TRBD2. Trimming removed 7 bases from V and 4 bases from J; junction bases left unmatched: 15. Germline CDR1 is SQVTM and CDR2 is ANQGSEA. This CDR3 has 15 residues. CDR3 loop: CSAAPGAAGVYEQYF. The DNA of the CDR3 is TGCAGCGCAGCTCCAGGGGCAGCGGGAGTATACGAGCAGTACTTC.

This clonotype was seen a handful of times. V gene TRBV6-2 or TRBV6-3 combines with J gene TRBJ1-1; D may be TRBD1 (5 bases). The CDR3 is 13 residues long. V was pared by 5 bases and J by 6 bases, with 13 bases between. Per germline, CDR1 MNHEY and CDR2 SVGEGT. The CDR3 nucleotides read TGTGCCAGCAGTCTTATTCTGGGGGCTGAAGCTTTCTTT. Translating gives CASSLILGAEAFF.

This clonotype turned up a few times. This rearrangement joins TRBV5-1 to TRBJ2-2, with D unclear. V was shortened by 2 bases and J by 2 bases, with 13 bases between the two germline ends. Germline V gives CDR1 SGHRS, CDR2 YFSETQ. The CDR3 totals 16 residues. The CDR3 reads CASSLFSRDNTGELFF. CDR3 DNA sequence: TGCGCCAGCAGCTTATTTAGTAGAGATAACACCGGGGAGCTGTTTTTT.

This clonotype was counted a few times. This chain links TRBV4-3 with TRBJ1-1, with D perhaps TRBD1 (5 bases). The length of the CDR3 is 15 residues. V lost 1 base to trimming and J lost 0 bases, with 9 bases between them. Germline CDR1 is LGHNA and CDR2 is YSLEER. The CDR3 protein is CASSQAGGLNTEAFF. The DNA of the CDR3 is TGCGCCAGCAGCCAAGCTGGGGGATTGAACACTGAAGCTTTCTTT.

This clonotype was observed at least ten times. The chain combines TRBV21-1 with TRBJ2-7; the D call of TRBD2 is as the table states it, not checked on the DNA. TRBV21-1 is an annotated pseudogene. The CDR3 covers 18 residues. The CDR3 sequence is CASSKGVGSRRMLYEQYF. CDR3 bases: TGTGCCAGCAGCAAAGGGGTTGGGAGCAGACGGATGCTGTACGAGCAGTACTTC.

The chain carries TRBV6-2 or TRBV6-3 and TRBJ2-7; TRBD2 aligns across 10 bases. J lost 5 bases, V lost 8 bases, and 9 bases had no gene match. Germline V lookup: CDR1 MNHEY, CDR2 SVGEGT. This CDR3 contains 14 residues. The CDR3 is CASGPSGSVHEQYF. The DNA for the CDR3 is TGTGCCAGCGGACCTAGCGGGAGTGTCCACGAGCAGTACTTC.

The genes are TRBV29-1 and TRBJ2-2; 9 bases align to TRBD1. V trimming: 7 bases; J trimming: 5 bases; junction bases outside the gene matches: 14. The CDR3 runs 16 residues. Germline V gene sequence: CDR1 SQVTM, CDR2 ANQGSEA. In nucleotides, the CDR3 is TGCAGCGCCGCGAAGAGGACGACAGGGGGGACCGGGGAGCTGTTTTTT. Residues: CSAAKRTTGGTGELFF.

This clonotype has ten or more counts. This sequence joins TRBV7-9 and TRBJ2-2, with 11 bases fitting TRBD2. In germline, CDR1 is SEHNR, CDR2 FQNEAQ (reference sequence). Trimming at V came to 6 bases and at J to 4 bases, leaving 4 bases not matched to a gene. The CDR3 loop spans 15 amino acids. DNA for the CDR3: TGTGCCAGCAGGGGACTAGCGGAGATCACCGGGGAGCTGTTTTTT. As protein: CASRGLAEITGELFF.

The V and J genes are TRBV10-3 and TRBJ2-1, with D unclear. The CDR3 has 12 amino acids. V lost 6 bases, J lost 5 bases, and 8 bases lay in between. Germline lookup yields CDR1 ENHRY and CDR2 SYGVKD. The CDR3 region is CAISGSDNEQFF. The CDR3 nucleotides read TGTGCCATCAGCGGGTCAGACAATGAGCAGTTCTTC.

This clonotype was picked up many times. The J gene is TRBJ2-1, the V gene TRBV2, with 9 nucleotides matching TRBD2. V shed 5 bases and J 7 bases; nucleotides not matched to a gene: 9. Germline-derived CDR1 and CDR2 are SNHLY and FYNNEI. There are 15 residues in the CDR3. The CDR3 loop reads CASSPSSGILNEQFF. CDR3 DNA sequence: TGTGCCAGCAGTCCGTCTAGCGGGATCCTAAATGAGCAGTTCTTC.

This clonotype appeared many times. The chain joins TRBV7-3 to TRBJ2-1; D is perhaps TRBD2 (6 bases). The CDR3 contains 18 residues. Trimming pared 1 base from V and 0 bases from J, leaving 16 bases between. Germline V gene sequence: CDR1 SGHTA, CDR2 FQGTGA. As DNA, the CDR3 is TGTGCCAGCAGCTTAAGAGGTGCTAGCGTACCCTCCTACAATGAGCAGTTCTTC. Its protein is CASSLRGASVPSYNEQFF.

This clonotype was detected a few times. J is TRBJ1-2 and V is TRBV11-2; 10 bases agree with TRBD1. Germline CDR1 reads SGHAT; CDR2 reads FQNNGV. There are 14 residues in the CDR3. V trimming: 5 bases; J trimming: 3 bases; junction bases outside the gene matches: 3. This CDR3 reads CASSRQGAYYGYTF. As DNA, the CDR3 is TGTGCCAGCAGCCGACAGGGGGCTTACTATGGCTACACCTTC. Full variable domain (outside the CDR3, taken from reference TRBV11-2 and TRBJ1-2): EAGVAQSPRYKIIEKRQSVAFWCNPISGHATLYWYQQILGQGPKLLIQFQNNGVVDDSQLPKDRFSAERLKGVDSTLKIQPAKLEDSAVYLCASSRQGAYYGYTFGSGTRLTVV.

This clonotype appeared many times. V usage is TRBV29-1 and J usage is TRBJ2-1; possibly TRBD2 for D (6 bases). Per germline, CDR1 SQVTM and CDR2 ANQGSEA. V lost 7 bases to trimming and J lost 2 bases, with 15 bases between them. This CDR3 spans 14 amino acids. CDR3: CSASRDSTYNEQFF. CDR3 coding DNA: TGCAGCGCCTCGCGGGACTCCACCTACAATGAGCAGTTCTTC.

This clonotype was recorded many times. The chain links TRBV14 to TRBJ1-1; D is perhaps TRBD1 (6 bases). This CDR3 has 14 residues. In germline, CDR1 is SGHDN, CDR2 FVKESK. V gave up 4 bases and J gave up 5 bases, with 14 bases separating them. CDR3 amino acids: CASSLRGGGTEAFF. CDR3 DNA sequence: TGTGCCAGCAGCCTCCGAGGGGGGGGGACTGAAGCTTTCTTT.

The sample holds many counts of this clonotype. This chain uses TRBV7-2 with TRBJ2-1; maybe TRBD2 (6 bases). This CDR3 is 15 amino acids long. Trimming took 5 bases from V and 3 from J, leaving 14 bases between them. Per the germline V gene, CDR1 is SGHTA and CDR2 is FQGNSA. The CDR3 loop is CASSQAAGHYNEQFF. CDR3 DNA sequence: TGTGCCAGCAGCCAAGCGGCGGGGCACTACAATGAGCAGTTCTTC.

The chain recombines TRBV29-1 with TRBJ2-5; TRBD2 matches 14 bases. The CDR3 sequence is 16 residues long. Germline V gene sequence: CDR1 SQVTM, CDR2 ANQGSEA. V lost 4 bases and J lost 1; bases outside the gene matches: 5. The CDR3 sequence is CSVGTSGRKVQETQYF. The CDR3 DNA reads as TGCAGCGTTGGGACTAGCGGGAGGAAGGTCCAAGAGACCCAGTACTTC. Together with reference TRBV29-1 and TRBJ2-5, the CDR3 gives the full variable domain: SAVISQKPSRDICQRGTSLTIQCQVDSQVTMMFWYRQQPGQSLTLIATANQGSEATYESGFVIDKFPISRPNLTFSTLTVSNMSPEDSSIYLCSVGTSGRKVQETQYFGPGTRLLVL.

This clonotype occurred many times. V usage is TRBV20-1 and J usage is TRBJ2-1; 11 nucleotides agree with TRBD2. The ends lost 3 bases at V and 7 bases at J; junction bases unmatched: 5. The CDR3 totals 14 residues. Germline CDR1 and CDR2: DFQATT and SNEGSKA (reference sequence). The CDR3 spells CSASPLAGGNEQFF. Written as DNA, the CDR3 is TGCAGTGCTAGTCCCCTAGCGGGAGGTAATGAGCAGTTCTTC.

This clonotype was seen repeatedly, ten times or more. The chain employs TRBV7-9 and TRBJ2-7; D might be TRBD2 (5 bases). Germline V gene lookup returns CDR1 SEHNR and CDR2 FQNEAQ (reference sequence). This CDR3 contains 14 residues. Trimming removed 5 bases from V and 0 bases from J, with 11 bases in between. CDR3 nucleotide sequence: TGTGCCAGCAGCCCCCGGGAAAGCTCCTACGAGCAGTACTTC. Translation gives CASSPRESSYEQYF.

This clonotype was seen repeatedly, ten times or more. The V call is TRBV12-3 or TRBV12-4, the J call TRBJ2-5; D uncertain. The CDR3 has 14 residues. Trimming cost V 2 bases and J 6 bases, with 13 bases left between them. CDR3: CASSLQDGRQTQYF. CDR3 bases: TGTGCCAGCAGTTTACAGGACGGTCGGCAGACCCAGTACTTC.

This clonotype has just a few counts. At one of its ends the junction is not consistent with the germline gene, which may arise from a read error. The V call is TRBV5-1, the J call TRBJ1-5; D uncertain. This CDR3 region has 16 residues. Germline CDR1 reads SGHRS; CDR2 reads YFSETQ. The CDR3 DNA reads TGCACCAGCAGCTTGGCCGGTGCTGGGGTGGGTCAGCCCCAGCATTTT. This codes for CTSSLAGAGVGQPQHF. Variable domain in full (rest from reference TRBV5-1 and TRBJ1-5): KAGVTQTPRYLIKTRGQQVTLSCSPISGHRSVSWYQQTPGQGLQFLFEYFSETQRNKGNFPGRFSGRQFSNSRSEMNVSTLELGDSALYLCTSSLAGAGVGQPQHFGDGTRLSIL.